Sequencing of this TCR beta chain was carried out in a study of T cells in Graves' hyperthyroidism and ophthalmopathy. Study summary: Blood from the periphery was taken at initial diagnosis, before any treatment.

Amplification yielded TCR beta CDR3 regions, with RNA transcripts as the source. The HTBI set primed first-round TCR CDR3 RT-PCR. One entry per CDR3 protein results from TCRdb running MiXCR on the multiplex PCR reads. Altogether 450,000 to 600,000 distinct CDR3 sequences are present, approximately 15% being singletons, with the ten largest covering around 14%. In the case of this clonotype: Its antigen is unknown.

For Graves' hyperthyroidism to be stable, ophthalmopathy could not progress within 18 months. Fresh peripheral blood, 8 to 10 ml, was the source of the PBMCs. General study findings and limits: Most thyroid clonotypes expanded above 0.001 appeared in blood too.

Trimming stripped 5 bases from V and 2 bases from J, with 24 bases between. This CDR3 is built from 18 residues. In germline, CDR1 is MDHEN, CDR2 SYDVKM. This clonotype was obtained from a woman between 40 and 50 years old with Graves' hyperthyroidism. Sequenced input: blood. The genes are TRBV28 and TRBJ2-5; weak D call: TRBD1 (6 bases). For the CDR3, the DNA is TGTGCCAGCAGTCCATACCGTCTACGGGACATCCTTCAAGAGACCCAGTACTTC. Its protein is CASSPYRLRDILQETQYF. The variable domain in full, with the rest retrieved from reference TRBV28 and TRBJ2-5, is DVKVTQSSRYLVKRTGEKVFLECVQDMDHENMFWYRQDPGLGLRLIYFSYDVKMKEKGDIPEGYSVSREKKERFSLILESASTNQTSMYLCASSPYRLRDILQETQYFGPGTRLLVL.